These 6 T cell receptor beta chains were sequenced from one sample in a study of T cell responses to AZD1222 COVID-19 vaccine. Data came from immunoSEQ multiplex PCR; TCRdb stores just in-frame clones and leaves some out. The sample lists roughly 100,000 clones, about 88% occurring once. The sequencing used peripheral blood, collected on day 0 of AZD1222 vaccination. The receptors come from an adult in good health.

The V call is TRBV19, the J call TRBJ2-5; D might be TRBD2 (6 bases). The V end lost 6 bases, the J end lost 0 bases, and 17 bases lay between the germline ends. The length of the CDR3 is 16 residues. From germline, CDR1 is LNHDA and CDR2 SQIVND (reference sequence). CDR3 amino acids: CASRPRRTTYQETQYF. The CDR3 DNA reads TGTGCCAGTAGACCCCGACGGACTACGTACCAAGAGACCCAGTACTTC.

This clone came up once. The chain recombines TRBV4-3 with TRBJ2-7; D may be TRBD1 (5 bases). The germline gives CDR1 LGHNA, CDR2 YSLEER. CDR3 length: 14 residues. Trimming cost V 2 bases and J 0 bases, with 8 bases left between them. The CDR3 here is CASSQMTDSYEQYF. CDR3 in DNA: TGCGCCAGCAGCCAAATGACAGACTCCTACGAGCAGTACTTC.

CDR3 nucleotide sequence: TGTGCCAGCAGCTTAACGGGACAGGGGGCTGGCTACACCTTC. Translating it yields CASSLTGQGAGYTF. The chain employs TRBV7-3 and TRBJ1-2; 12 bases agree with TRBD1. The CDR3 covers 14 residues. Germline CDR1 SGHTA, CDR2 FQGTGA. Unmatched junction bases numbered 0, after V lost 0 bases and J lost 7 bases. The full variable domain, rest sourced from reference TRBV7-3 and TRBJ1-2, is GAGVSQTPSNKVTEKGKYVELRCDPISGHTALYWYRQSLGQGPEFLIYFQGTGAADDSGLPNDRFFAVRPEGSVSTLKIQRTERGDSAVYLCASSLTGQGAGYTFGSGTRLTVV.

The CDR3 bases are TGTGCCAGCAATGGGGTCCATTCGTGGTCCGAAGGAGATACGCAGTATTTT. Its translation is CASNGVHSWSEGDTQYF. J is TRBJ2-3 and V is TRBV28, with D uncertain. The V and J ends lost 7 bases and 5 bases respectively, with 25 bases between them. CDR1 is MDHEN, CDR2 SYDVKM, per germline. There are 17 residues in the CDR3. Full variable domain (missing parts from reference TRBV28 and TRBJ2-3): DVKVTQSSRYLVKRTGEKVFLECVQDMDHENMFWYRQDPGLGLRLIYFSYDVKMKEKGDIPEGYSVSREKKERFSLILESASTNQTSMYLCASNGVHSWSEGDTQYFGPGTRLTVL.

This clone was counted once. This chain joins TRBV28 and TRBJ2-4; 7 bases agree with TRBD2. After removal of 6 bases from V and 4 bases from J, the junction contained 9 bases not matched to a gene. The CDR3 has 15 amino acids. Germline V CDR1 and CDR2: MDHEN, SYDVKM. The CDR3 DNA is TGTGCCAGCAGAGCGGGGTCCCGGGCTAAAAACATTCAGTACTTC. It yields the protein CASRAGSRAKNIQYF.

The chain employs TRBV7-8 and TRBJ2-7; 10 bases align to TRBD2. Germline CDR1 is SGHVS and CDR2 is FQNEAQ. V gave up 0 bases and J gave up 4 bases; unmatched junction bases: 6. The CDR3 covers 16 residues. The DNA of the CDR3 is TGTGCCAGCAGCTTAGCCGAAGCGGGAGGGCGGTACGAGCAGTACTTC. This encodes CASSLAEAGGRYEQYF.